The rows below give T cell receptor beta chains drawn from one sample of a study of STAT3 mutations in large granular lymphocyte leukemia. This table comes from immunoSEQ multiplex PCR, and its TCRdb copy is limited to in-frame clones, with some not included. The sample contains over a thousand clones, around 49% of which appear only once. The source material was peripheral blood mononuclear cells. These receptors were collected from a male patient between 50 and 60 years old with T-cell large granular lymphocyte leukemia. Some clones in this sample may be carry-over from other donors' samples. The CDR3 runs from the conserved cysteine through the conserved F or W. The D gene is left open where the match is weak. Only some rows state a clone size, as once, few, many or a class for expanded clones.

V: TRBV5-8; J: TRBJ1-2; D: -; size: -; CDR3: CASSWDEDFTGWWYTF; DNA: TGTGCCAGCAGCTGGGACGAGGATTTCACAGGATGGTGGTACACCTTC
V: TRBV30; J: TRBJ2-3; D: TRBD2; size: -; CDR3: CAWSSSTSGVEDTQYF; DNA: TGTGCCTGGAGTTCCTCGACTAGCGGGGTGGAGGATACGCAGTATTTT
V: TRBV4-1; J: TRBJ2-2; D: TRBD2; size: few; CDR3: CASSPVFSGSITGELFF; DNA: TGCGCCAGCAGCCCGGTTTTTAGCGGGAGTATAACCGGGGAGCTGTTTTTT
V: TRBV5-1; J: TRBJ1-2; D: TRBD1; size: few; CDR3: CASSSQGAGYGYTF; DNA: TGCGCCAGCAGCAGCCAGGGGGCTGGCTATGGCTACACCTTC
V: TRBV5-4; J: TRBJ2-1; D: -; size: few; CDR3: CASSGSRGNEQFF; DNA: TGTGCCAGCAGCGGATCGAGAGGCAATGAGCAGTTCTTC
V: TRBV30; J: TRBJ2-7; D: -; size: few; CDR3: CAWSRSRDGEQYF; DNA: TGTGCCTGGAGTAGAAGCAGGGACGGCGAGCAGTACTTC
V: TRBV5-1; J: TRBJ1-2; D: -; size: -; CDR3: CASSLGSDYGYTF; DNA: TGCGCCAGCAGCTTGGGAAGCGACTATGGCTACACCTTC
V: TRBV7-9; J: TRBJ1-2; D: -; size: -; CDR3: CASSQAGSYGYTF; DNA: TGTGCCAGCAGCCAGGCGGGGAGCTATGGCTACACCTTC
V: TRBV30; J: TRBJ1-3; D: -; size: once; CDR3: CAWADSGNTIYF; DNA: TGTGCCTGGGCGGACAGCGGAAACACCATATATTTT
V: TRBV6-6; J: TRBJ1-2; D: -; size: -; CDR3: CASSYSRGGYTF; DNA: TGTGCCAGCAGTTACTCGAGAGGGGGCTACACCTTC
V: TRBV5-4; J: TRBJ2-7; D: TRBD2; size: few; CDR3: CASSSGGSGSSYEQYF; DNA: TGTGCCAGCAGCTCCGGGGGGAGCGGGTCCTCCTACGAGCAGTACTTC
V: TRBV7-2; J: TRBJ2-5; D: TRBD2; size: few; CDR3: CASSLEGREWETQYF; DNA: TGTGCCAGCAGCTTAGAAGGGCGGGAGTGGGAGACCCAGTACTTC
V: TRBV29-1; J: TRBJ1-2; D: -; size: -; CDR3: CSYPLATSIYGYTF; DNA: TGCAGCTACCCTCTTGCGACAAGCATATATGGCTACACCTTC
V: TRBV27; J: TRBJ2-2; D: TRBD1; size: -; CDR3: CASSLQGAGTGELFF; DNA: TGTGCCAGCAGTTTACAGGGGGCTGGCACCGGGGAGCTGTTTTTT
V: TRBV7-3; J: TRBJ1-5; D: -; size: few; CDR3: CASSRFGGNQPQHF; DNA: TGTGCCAGCAGCCGATTTGGAGGCAATCAGCCCCAGCATTTT
V: TRBV30; J: TRBJ2-1; D: TRBD2; size: -; CDR3: CAWSTWGLADNEQFF; DNA: TGTGCCTGGAGTACTTGGGGACTAGCGGACAATGAGCAGTTCTTC
V: TRBV30; J: TRBJ2-7; D: -; size: -; CDR3: CAWKGDVREQYF; DNA: TGTGCCTGGAAGGGGGACGTCCGGGAGCAGTACTTC
V: TRBV13; J: TRBJ2-7; D: TRBD2; size: -; CDR3: CASSFGLAGAGYEQYF; DNA: TGTGCCAGCAGCTTCGGACTAGCGGGAGCTGGGTACGAGCAGTACTTC
V: TRBV5-4; J: TRBJ2-7; D: TRBD2; size: once; CDR3: CASSSLSGVLYEQYF; DNA: TGTGCCAGCAGCTCCCTCAGCGGGGTCCTCTACGAGCAGTACTTC
V: TRBV30; J: TRBJ2-7; D: -; size: -; CDR3: CAAGLREQYF; DNA: TGTGCGGCTGGACTTCGCGAGCAGTACTTC
V: TRBV27; J: TRBJ1-5; D: -; size: -; CDR3: CASSLSIRSQPQHF; DNA: TGTGCCAGCAGTTTATCTATTAGAAGCCAGCCCCAGCATTTT
V: TRBV5-1; J: TRBJ2-1; D: -; size: -; CDR3: CASSRTREQVF; DNA: TGCGCCAGCAGCCGAACCCGTGAGCAGGTCTTC
V: TRBV29-1; J: TRBJ2-7; D: TRBD1; size: once; CDR3: CSAFYGTGSYEQYF; DNA: TGCAGCGCCTTCTACGGGACAGGTTCGTACGAGCAGTACTTC
V: TRBV18; J: TRBJ1-1; D: -; size: once; CDR3: CASSQQGGVNTEAFF; DNA: TGTGCCAGCTCACAACAGGGCGGGGTGAACACTGAAGCTTTCTTT
V: TRBV5-1; J: TRBJ2-7; D: -; size: -; CDR3: CASSLVGPVQYF; DNA: TGCGCCAGCAGCTTGGTCGGGCCGGTGCAGTACTTC
V: TRBV18; J: TRBJ1-3; D: -; size: -; CDR3: CASSPQRQTSGNTIYF; DNA: TGTGCCAGCTCACCACAAAGACAGACCTCTGGAAACACCATATATTTT
V: TRBV6-6; J: TRBJ1-5; D: -; size: large; CDR3: CASSSTGANQPQHF; DNA: TGTGCCAGCAGTTCCACGGGGGCTAATCAGCCCCAGCATTTT
V: TRBV27; J: TRBJ2-7; D: TRBD1; size: few; CDR3: CASSLSQGAYEQYF; DNA: TGTGCCAGCAGTTTATCACAGGGGGCCTACGAGCAGTACTTC
V: TRBV27; J: TRBJ2-2; D: TRBD2; size: large; CDR3: CASSFTSAGELFF; DNA: TGTGCCAGCAGTTTCACTAGCGCCGGGGAGCTGTTTTTT
V: TRBV25-1; J: TRBJ1-2; D: -; size: -; CDR3: CASSPGELYGYTF; DNA: TGTGCCAGCAGTCCAGGGGAACTGTATGGCTACACCTTC
V: TRBV5-6; J: TRBJ2-7; D: -; size: -; CDR3: CASSLAQITYEQYF; DNA: TGTGCCAGCAGCTTGGCGCAGATCACCTACGAGCAGTACTTC
V: TRBV30; J: TRBJ2-7; D: TRBD1; size: -; CDR3: CAWSPQGAGEQYF; DNA: TGTGCCTGGAGTCCACAGGGGGCGGGGGAGCAGTACTTC